The clone carrying this TCR beta chain came up many times. The antigen is not known. The sample originates from a study of T cells in Graves' hyperthyroidism and ophthalmopathy. Study-wide findings and caveats: Blood held most thyroid clonotypes expanded above 0.001 frequency.

TCR beta CDR3 sequences were amplified from RNA transcripts. First-round RT-PCR with HTBI primers amplified the TCR CDR3 region. A single record per CDR3 protein comes from TCRdb applying MiXCR to the multiplex PCR reads. This sample has more than 500,000 distinct CDR3 sequences, with 14% found just once. Investigators excluded patients with uncontrolled infection, other autoimmune disease, pregnancy or lactation. The PBMCs were taken from 10 ml of fresh peripheral blood. V lost 3 bases to trimming and J lost 8 bases, with 10 bases between them. The CDR3 covers 13 residues. Material: blood. The sequence derives from a woman between 40 and 55 years old with Graves' hyperthyroidism. The chain carries TRBV12-3 or TRBV12-4 and TRBJ1-4; TRBD1 might be the D (6 bases). CDR3 loop: CASSFSGGEKLFF. The CDR3 region has the DNA TGTGCCAGCAGTTTCTCCGGGGGCGAAAAACTGTTTTTT.